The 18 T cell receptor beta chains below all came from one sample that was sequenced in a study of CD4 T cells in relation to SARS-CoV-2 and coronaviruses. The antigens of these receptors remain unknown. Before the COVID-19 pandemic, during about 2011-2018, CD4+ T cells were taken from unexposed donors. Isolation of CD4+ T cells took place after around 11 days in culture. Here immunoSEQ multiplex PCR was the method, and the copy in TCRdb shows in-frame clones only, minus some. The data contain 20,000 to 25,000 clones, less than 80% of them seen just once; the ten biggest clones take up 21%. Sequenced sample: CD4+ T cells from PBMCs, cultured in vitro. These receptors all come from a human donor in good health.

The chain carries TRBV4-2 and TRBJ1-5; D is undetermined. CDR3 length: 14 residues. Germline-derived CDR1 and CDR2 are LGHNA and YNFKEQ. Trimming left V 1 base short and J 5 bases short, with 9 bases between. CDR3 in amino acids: CASSQGTGYQPQHF. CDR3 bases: TGTGCCAGCAGCCAAGGGACCGGTTATCAGCCCCAGCATTTT.

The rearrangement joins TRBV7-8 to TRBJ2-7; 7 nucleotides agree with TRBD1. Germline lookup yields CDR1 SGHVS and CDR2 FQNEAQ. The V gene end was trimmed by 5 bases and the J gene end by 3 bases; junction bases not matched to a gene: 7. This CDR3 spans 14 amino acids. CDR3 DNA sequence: TGTGCCAGCAGCCAGGACAGGCAAAGCTACGAGCAGTACTTC. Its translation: CASSQDRQSYEQYF. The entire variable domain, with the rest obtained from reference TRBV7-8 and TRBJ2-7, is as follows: GAGVSQSPRYKVAKRGQDVALRCDPISGHVSLFWYQQALGQGPEFLTYFQNEAQLDKSGLPSDRFFAERPEGSVSTLKIQRTQQEDSAVYLCASSQDRQSYEQYFGPGTRLTVT.

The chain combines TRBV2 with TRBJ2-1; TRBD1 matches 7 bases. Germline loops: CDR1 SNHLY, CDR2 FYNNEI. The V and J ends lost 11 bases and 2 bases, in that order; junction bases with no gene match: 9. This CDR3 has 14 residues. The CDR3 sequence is CAVQGSATYNEQFF. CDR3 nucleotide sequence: TGTGCCGTACAGGGGTCCGCTACCTACAATGAGCAGTTCTTC.

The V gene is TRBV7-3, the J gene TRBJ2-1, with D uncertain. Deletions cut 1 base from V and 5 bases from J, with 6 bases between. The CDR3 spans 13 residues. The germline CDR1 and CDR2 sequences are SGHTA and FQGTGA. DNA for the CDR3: TGTGCCAGCAGCTTAAATGCTAACAATGAGCAGTTCTTC. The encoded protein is CASSLNANNEQFF.

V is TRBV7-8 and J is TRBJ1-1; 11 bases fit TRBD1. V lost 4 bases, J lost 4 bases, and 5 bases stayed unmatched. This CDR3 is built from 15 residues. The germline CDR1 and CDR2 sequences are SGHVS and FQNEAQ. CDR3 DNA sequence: TGTGCCAGCAGCTCCATAGGACAGGGGGCCACTGAAGCTTTCTTT. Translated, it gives CASSSIGQGATEAFF.

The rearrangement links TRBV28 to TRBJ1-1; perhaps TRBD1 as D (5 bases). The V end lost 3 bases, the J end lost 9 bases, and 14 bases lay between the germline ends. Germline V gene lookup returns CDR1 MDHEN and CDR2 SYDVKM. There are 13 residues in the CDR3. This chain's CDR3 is CASSLGPRVQAFF. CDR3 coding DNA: TGTGCCAGCAGTTTGGGGCCCAGGGTTCAAGCTTTCTTT.

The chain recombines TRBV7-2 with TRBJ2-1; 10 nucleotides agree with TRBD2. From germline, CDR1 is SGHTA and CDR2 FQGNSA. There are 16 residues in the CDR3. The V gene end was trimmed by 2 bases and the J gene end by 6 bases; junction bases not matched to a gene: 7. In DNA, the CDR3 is TGTGCCAGCAGCTTAATGAGCGGGGGGGCGTTCAATGAGCAGTTCTTC. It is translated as CASSLMSGGAFNEQFF.

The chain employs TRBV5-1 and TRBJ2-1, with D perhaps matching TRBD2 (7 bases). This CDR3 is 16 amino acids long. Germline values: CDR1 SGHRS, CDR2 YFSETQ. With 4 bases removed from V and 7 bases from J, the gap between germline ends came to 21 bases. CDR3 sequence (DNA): TGCGCCAGCAGCCGGGGGCCGGGAGGCAATGAGAATGAGCAGTTCTTC. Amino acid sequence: CASSRGPGGNENEQFF. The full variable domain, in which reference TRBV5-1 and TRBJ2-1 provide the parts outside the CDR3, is KAGVTQTPRYLIKTRGQQVTLSCSPISGHRSVSWYQQTPGQGLQFLFEYFSETQRNKGNFPGRFSGRQFSNSRSEMNVSTLELGDSALYLCASSRGPGGNENEQFFGPGTRLTVL.

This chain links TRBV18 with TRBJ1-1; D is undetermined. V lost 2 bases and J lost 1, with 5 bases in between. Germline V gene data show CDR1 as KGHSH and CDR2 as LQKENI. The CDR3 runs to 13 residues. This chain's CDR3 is CASSPGENTEAFF. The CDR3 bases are TGTGCCAGCTCACCAGGCGAGAACACTGAAGCTTTCTTT.

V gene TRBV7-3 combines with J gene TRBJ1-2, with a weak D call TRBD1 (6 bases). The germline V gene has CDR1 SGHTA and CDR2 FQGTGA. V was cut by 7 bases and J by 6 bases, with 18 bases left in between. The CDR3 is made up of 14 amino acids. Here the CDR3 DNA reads TGTGCCAGCAACGACAGGTATTTTATTGATGGCTACACCTTC. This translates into CASNDRYFIDGYTF. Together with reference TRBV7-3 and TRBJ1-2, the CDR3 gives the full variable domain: GAGVSQTPSNKVTEKGKYVELRCDPISGHTALYWYRQSLGQGPEFLIYFQGTGAADDSGLPNDRFFAVRPEGSVSTLKIQRTERGDSAVYLCASNDRYFIDGYTFGSGTRLTVV.

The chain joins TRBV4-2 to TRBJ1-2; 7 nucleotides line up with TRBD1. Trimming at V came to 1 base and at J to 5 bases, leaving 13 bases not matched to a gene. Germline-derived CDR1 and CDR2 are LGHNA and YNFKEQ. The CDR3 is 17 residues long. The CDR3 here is CASSQVGRQGASYGYTF. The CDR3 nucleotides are TGTGCCAGCAGCCAAGTAGGGAGACAGGGAGCAAGTTATGGCTACACCTTC.

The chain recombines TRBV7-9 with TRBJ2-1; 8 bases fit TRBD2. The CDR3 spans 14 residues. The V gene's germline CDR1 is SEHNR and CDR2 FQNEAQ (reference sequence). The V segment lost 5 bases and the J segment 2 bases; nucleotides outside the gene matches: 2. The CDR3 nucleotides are TGTGCCAGCAGCCAGCGGGGGCCCTACAATGAGCAGTTCTTC. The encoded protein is CASSQRGPYNEQFF.

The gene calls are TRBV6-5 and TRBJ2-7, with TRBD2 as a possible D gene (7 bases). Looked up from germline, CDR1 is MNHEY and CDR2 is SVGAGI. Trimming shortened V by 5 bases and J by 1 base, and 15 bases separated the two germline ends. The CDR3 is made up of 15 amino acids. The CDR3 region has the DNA TGTGCCAGCAGTCCGACGGGGGGCATGTCCTACGAGCAGTACTTC. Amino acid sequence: CASSPTGGMSYEQYF.

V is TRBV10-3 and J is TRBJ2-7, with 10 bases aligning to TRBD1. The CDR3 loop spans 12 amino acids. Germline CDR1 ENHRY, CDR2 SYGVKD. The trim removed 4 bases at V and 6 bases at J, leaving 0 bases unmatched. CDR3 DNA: TGTGCCATCAGTGGGACAGGGGGCGAGCAGTACTTC. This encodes CAISGTGGEQYF.

The CDR3 nucleotides are TGTGCCACAGCGGGGGGGCCGGAGACCCAGTACTTC. Protein: CATAGGPETQYF. The J gene is TRBJ2-5, the V gene TRBV19; 10 bases are a match to TRBD2. CDR1 and CDR2 (germline): LNHDA, SQIVND (reference sequence). The CDR3 length is 12 residues. V shed 10 bases and J 5 bases; nucleotides not matched to a gene: 4.

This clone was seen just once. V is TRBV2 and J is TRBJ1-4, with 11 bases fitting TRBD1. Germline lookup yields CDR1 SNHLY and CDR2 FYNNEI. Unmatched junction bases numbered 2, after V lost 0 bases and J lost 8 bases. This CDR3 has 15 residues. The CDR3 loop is CASSEAGQGEEKLFF. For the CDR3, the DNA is TGTGCCAGCAGTGAAGCGGGACAGGGGGAAGAAAAACTGTTTTTT.

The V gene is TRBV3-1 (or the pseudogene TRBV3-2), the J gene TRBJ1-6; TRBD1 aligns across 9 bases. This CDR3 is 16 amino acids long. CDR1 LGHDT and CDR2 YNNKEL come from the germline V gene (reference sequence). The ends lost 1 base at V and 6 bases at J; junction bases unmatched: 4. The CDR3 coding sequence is TGTGCCAGCAGCCAAGGGGGGACAGGGCCTAATTCACCCCTCCACTTT. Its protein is CASSQGGTGPNSPLHF.

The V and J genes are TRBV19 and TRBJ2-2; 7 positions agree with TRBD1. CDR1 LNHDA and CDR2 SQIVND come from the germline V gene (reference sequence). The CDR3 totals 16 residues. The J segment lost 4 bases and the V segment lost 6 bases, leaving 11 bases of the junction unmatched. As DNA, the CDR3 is TGTGCCAGTAGAACCTGGAAAGGGGGCGGCACCGGGGAGCTGTTTTTT. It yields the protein CASRTWKGGGTGELFF. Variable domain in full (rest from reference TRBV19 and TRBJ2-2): DGGITQSPKYLFRKEGQNVTLSCEQNLNHDAMYWYRQDPGQGLRLIYYSQIVNDFQKGDIAEGYSVSREKKESFPLTVTSAQKNPTAFYLCASRTWKGGGTGELFFGEGSRLTVL.